This T cell receptor beta chain was captured by sequencing in a study of T cells in Graves' hyperthyroidism and ophthalmopathy. Findings and limits, study-wide: Also found in blood were most expanded thyroid clonotypes above 0.001.

In this sample, this clonotype turned up many times. Antigen: not known. Per the germline V gene, CDR1 is SNHLY and CDR2 is FYNNEI. The length of the CDR3 is 13 residues. V was trimmed by 1 base and J by 2 bases, leaving 5 bases between them. Ophthalmopathy cases scored 3 or more on the Clinical Activity Score and 4 or more on NOSPECS grade, with duration below 3 months. Together with thyroid ultrasound, orbital computed tomography, serum thyroxine and TRAb, clinical symptoms were used for diagnoses. The source material, RNA transcripts, was used to amplify TCR beta CDR3 regions. Using the HTBI primer set, a first-round RT-PCR was run on the TCR CDR3. MiXCR, applied by TCRdb to the multiplex PCR reads, yields one record per CDR3 protein. The repertoire holds around 370,000 distinct CDR3 sequences, with around 20% as singletons.

The V and J genes are TRBV2 and TRBJ1-2; D is uncertain. This clonotype was obtained from a man between 18 and 29 years old with Graves' ophthalmopathy. Sequencing used blood. The CDR3 DNA sequence: TGTGCCAGCAGTGAAGACGGAAACTATGGCTACACCTTC. Residues: CASSEDGNYGYTF.